A selection of T cell receptor beta chains follows, all from one sample in a study of blood T cell repertoires in COVID-19. The table came from immunoSEQ multiplex PCR; TCRdb's copy has only in-frame clones and leaves some out. The sample has a few hundred thousand clones; 88% are singletons. The sample comprised peripheral blood. The receptors derive from a human donor in a cohort sampled during active COVID-19. The CDR3 runs from the conserved cysteine through the conserved F or W. The D gene is left open where the match is weak. Rows may omit the clone size; those that give it use once, few, many or a size class.

V gene	J gene	clone size	D gene	CDR3 DNA	CDR3 protein
TRBV21-1	TRBJ2-6	NA	NA	TGTGCCAGCAGCAAAGGAGATTTCGGGACAGGGCATCCCAGTGGGGCCAACGTCCTGACTTTC	CASSKGDFGTGHPSGANVLTF
TRBV10-3	TRBJ1-1	few	NA	TGTGCCATCAGCAGGAGGGAAGGGACTCACACTGAAGCTTTCTTT	CAISRREGTHTEAFF
TRBV25-1	TRBJ2-6	NA	NA	TGTGCCAGCAGTGAGGGGACGGGAGCATCTGGGGCCAACGTCCTGACTTTC	CASSEGTGASGANVLTF
TRBV19	TRBJ1-4	few	NA	TGTGCCAGTAGTATTGGGGGGGTGCGGGAAAAACTGTTTTTT	CASSIGGVREKLFF
TRBV6-5	TRBJ2-5	NA	TRBD1	TGTGCCAGCAGTAGGCCCGGGACAGGCCAAGAGACCCAGTACTTC	CASSRPGTGQETQYF
TRBV5-4	TRBJ2-1	NA	TRBD2	TGTGCCAGCAGCTTGGGTTGGTCTAGCGGGGTCTACAATGAGCAGTTCTTC	CASSLGWSSGVYNEQFF
TRBV7-9	TRBJ2-7	once	NA	TGTGCCAGCAGCTTGACCGGAGTGCTCAGCGAGCAGTACTTC	CASSLTGVLSEQYF
TRBV11-3	TRBJ2-1	NA	NA	TGTGCCAGCAGAATCGGCCTCGGGGACAATGAGCAGTTCTTC	CASRIGLGDNEQFF
TRBV5-1	TRBJ1-1	NA	NA	TGCGCCAGCAGCTTCACGGCGGACACTGAAGCTTTCTTT	CASSFTADTEAFF
TRBV4-3	TRBJ1-1	NA	NA	TGCGCCAGCAGCCAAGATCCGACAGGAGGCACTGAAGCTTTCTTT	CASSQDPTGGTEAFF
TRBV4-3	TRBJ1-1	NA	NA	TGCGCCAGCAGCCAAGACGGCAGGTCGAACACTGAAGCTTTCTTT	CASSQDGRSNTEAFF
TRBV27	TRBJ2-7	NA	TRBD1	TGTGCCAGCAGTCCCTACCCGACAGGGTCCTACGAGCAGTACTTC	CASSPYPTGSYEQYF
TRBV10-2	TRBJ1-1	NA	NA	TGCGCCAGCAGTGTGGCTGAGAACACTGAAGCTTTCTTT	CASSVAENTEAFF
TRBV25-1	TRBJ1-1	NA	NA	TGTGCCAGCAGTGATTTCCGGGGTACCACTGAAGCTTTCTTT	CASSDFRGTTEAFF
TRBV7-9	TRBJ1-5	NA	TRBD1	TGTGCCAGCAGCTTGGGGACAGGGGACGGAGGTCAGCCCCAGCATTTT	CASSLGTGDGGQPQHF
TRBV6-5	TRBJ2-7	NA	TRBD2	TGTGCCAGCAGTTACTTTGTGACTAGCGGAACCTACGAGCAGTACTTC	CASSYFVTSGTYEQYF
TRBV27	TRBJ2-7	NA	TRBD1	TGTGCCAGCATTCTTACCGGGACAGGGGCCTACGAGCAGTACTTC	CASILTGTGAYEQYF
TRBV4-1	TRBJ2-5	NA	NA	TGCGCCAGCAGCCAGCCGACAGGCCAAGAGACCCAGTACTTC	CASSQPTGQETQYF
TRBV10-3	TRBJ2-2	NA	TRBD1	TGTGCCATCAGGGAGGGACAGGGGGCGCCGAGCACCGGGGAGCTGTTTTTT	CAIREGQGAPSTGELFF
TRBV27	TRBJ2-3	NA	TRBD2	TGTGCCAGCAGTCTCATAGCGGGAACAGATACGCAGTATTTT	CASSLIAGTDTQYF
TRBV6-4	TRBJ2-3	once	NA	TGTGCCAGCAGTGAAGAAAGTGGTGGCCAAGATACGCAGTATTTT	CASSEESGGQDTQYF
TRBV28	TRBJ1-1	NA	NA	TGTGCCAGCAGTTTAGGGAGTTTGGACACTGAAGCTTTCTTT	CASSLGSLDTEAFF
TRBV7-2	TRBJ2-7	NA	NA	TGTGCCAGCAGCTTAGCTCTGGAGCAGTACTTC	CASSLALEQYF
TRBV3-1/TRBV3-2	TRBJ2-2	few	TRBD1	TGTGCCAGTGAACTGGGACAGGGGGCCACCGGGGAGCTGTTTTTT	CASELGQGATGELFF
TRBV4-3	TRBJ2-7	NA	TRBD2	TGCGCCAGCAGCCAAGATTCGGGACTAGCGCCCTACGAGCAGTACTTC	CASSQDSGLAPYEQYF
TRBV20-1	TRBJ2-7	NA	NA	TGCAGTGCTACTAGATTCTACGAGCAGTACTTC	CSATRFYEQYF
TRBV7-9	TRBJ1-1	NA	NA	TGTGCCAGCAGCTTAGCGGGTTCGGTTTATGGCGCGGCCACTGAAGCTTTCTTT	CASSLAGSVYGAATEAFF
TRBV3-1/TRBV3-2	TRBJ1-5	NA	NA	TGTGCCAGCAGCCAAGGGGGGGGAGGGTTCCAGCCCCAGCATTTT	CASSQGGGGFQPQHF
TRBV5-4	TRBJ2-3	NA	NA	TGTGCCAGCAGCTTCTTAGCCGGGACTTCAACAGATACGCAGTATTTT	CASSFLAGTSTDTQYF
TRBV7-6	TRBJ1-1	NA	NA	TGTGCCAGCAGCCCCCGTTTGAACACTGAAGCTTTCTTT	CASSPRLNTEAFF
TRBV7-2	TRBJ1-1	NA	NA	TGTGCCAGCAGCTTTAGACAGAACACTGAAGCTTTCTTT	CASSFRQNTEAFF
TRBV12-3/TRBV12-4	TRBJ1-4	once	NA	TGTGCCAGCACTTTAGTCGCAATTGGGCAACTGTTTTTT	CASTLVAIGQLFF
TRBV6-2/TRBV6-3	TRBJ1-1	NA	NA	TGTGCCAGCAGTTACTATAGGGACATGAACACTGAAGCTTTCTTT	CASSYYRDMNTEAFF